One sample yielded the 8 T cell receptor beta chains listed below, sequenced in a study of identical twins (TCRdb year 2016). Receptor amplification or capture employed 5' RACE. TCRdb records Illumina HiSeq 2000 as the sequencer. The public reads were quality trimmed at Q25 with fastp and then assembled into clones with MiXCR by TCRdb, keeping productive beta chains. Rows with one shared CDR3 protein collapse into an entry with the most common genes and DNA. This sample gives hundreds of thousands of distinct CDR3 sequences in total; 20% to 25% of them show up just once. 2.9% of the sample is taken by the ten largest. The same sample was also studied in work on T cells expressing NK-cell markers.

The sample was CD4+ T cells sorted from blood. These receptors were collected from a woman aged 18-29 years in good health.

CDR3 protein: CASSQQPNWSGANVLTF. DNA for the CDR3: TGCGCCAGCAGCCAACAACCAAACTGGTCTGGGGCCAACGTCCTGACTTTC. This sequence joins TRBV4-3 and TRBJ2-6; D uncertain. Trimming left V 2 bases short and J 1 base short, with 12 bases between. The CDR3 sequence is 17 residues long. Per germline, CDR1 LGHNA and CDR2 YSLEER.

The CDR3 region is CASSLGGSDVSKYF. In DNA, the CDR3 is TGTGCCAGCAGCTTAGGGGGGTCGGATGTATCTAAGTACTTC. The chain recombines TRBV7-8 with TRBJ2-7; D tentatively reads TRBD1 or TRBD2 (5 bases each). Germline loops: CDR1 SGHVS, CDR2 FQNEAQ. V lost 1 base and J 11 bases, leaving 18 bases between the germline ends. This CDR3 is 14 amino acids long.

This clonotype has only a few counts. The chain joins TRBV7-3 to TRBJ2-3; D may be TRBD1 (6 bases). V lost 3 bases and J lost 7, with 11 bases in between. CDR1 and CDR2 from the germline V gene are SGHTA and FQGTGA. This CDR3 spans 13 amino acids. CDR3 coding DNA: TGTGCCAGCAGCTTTCACAGGGATCATACGCAGTATTTT. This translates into CASSFHRDHTQYF.

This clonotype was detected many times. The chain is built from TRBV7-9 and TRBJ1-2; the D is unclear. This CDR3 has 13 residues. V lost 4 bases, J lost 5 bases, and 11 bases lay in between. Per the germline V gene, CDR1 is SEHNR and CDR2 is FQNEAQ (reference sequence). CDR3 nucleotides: TGTGCCAGCAGCTCGGGGTCTCCATATGGCTACACCTTC. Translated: CASSSGSPYGYTF.

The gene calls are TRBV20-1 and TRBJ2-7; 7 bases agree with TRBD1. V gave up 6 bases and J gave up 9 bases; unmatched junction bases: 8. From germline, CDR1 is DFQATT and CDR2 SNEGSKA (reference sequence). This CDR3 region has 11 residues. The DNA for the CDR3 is TGCAGTGCAGAACAGGGGTTAAGGCAGTACTTC. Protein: CSAEQGLRQYF.

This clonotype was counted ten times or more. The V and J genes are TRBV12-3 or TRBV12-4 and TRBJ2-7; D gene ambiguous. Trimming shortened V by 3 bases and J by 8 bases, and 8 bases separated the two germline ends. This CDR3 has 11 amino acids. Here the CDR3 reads CASSFRLQQYF. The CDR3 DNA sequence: TGTGCCAGCAGTTTCAGGCTGCAGCAGTACTTC.

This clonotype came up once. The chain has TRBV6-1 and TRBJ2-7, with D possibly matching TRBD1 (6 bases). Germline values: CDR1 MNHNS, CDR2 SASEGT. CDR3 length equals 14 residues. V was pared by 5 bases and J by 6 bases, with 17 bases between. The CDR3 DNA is TGTGCCAGCAGTCGGGACACCCAAGGGCCCGAGCAGTACTTC. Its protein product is CASSRDTQGPEQYF.

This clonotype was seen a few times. The CDR3: CASSLRGIGTEAFF. CDR3 sequence (DNA): TGTGCCAGCAGCTTAAGGGGTATTGGCACTGAAGCTTTCTTT. V and J are TRBV7-9 and TRBJ1-1, with TRBD1 as a possible D gene (5 bases). Germline assignment: CDR1 SEHNR and CDR2 FQNEAQ (reference sequence). The V and J ends lost 2 bases and 4 bases respectively, with 11 bases between them. CDR3 length: 14 residues. Full variable domain (outside the CDR3, taken from reference TRBV7-9 and TRBJ1-1): DTGVSQNPRHKITKRGQNVTFRCDPISEHNRLYWYRQTLGQGPEFLTYFQNEAQLEKSRLLSDRFSAERPKGSFSTLEIQRTEQGDSAMYLCASSLRGIGTEAFFGQGTRLTVV.